This T cell receptor (beta chain) was documented in a study of blood T cell repertoires in COVID-19. Study context: The origin of the acute and convalescent COVID-19 samples was the United States, Italy and Spain.

The CDR3 length is 16 residues. Trimming took 2 bases from V and 4 from J; bases not matched to a gene: 9. Germline assignment: CDR1 SGHDT and CDR2 YYEEEE. Profiled with immunoSEQ multiplex PCR; TCRdb holds only in-frame clones, not every one. The sample yields 410,000 or so clones, over 75% seen once. In Seattle, patients joined the study during active infection and were tracked longitudinally. The sample taken for sequencing was peripheral blood. The gene calls are TRBV5-6 and TRBJ2-1, with 7 bases fitting TRBD2. This TCR was sampled from a woman aged 40 to 50 with COVID-19, enrolled during active disease. CDR3 protein: CASSFRGDQLYNEQFF. CDR3 in DNA: TGTGCCAGCAGCTTTCGGGGGGACCAACTTTACAATGAGCAGTTCTTC.